This T cell receptor beta chain stems from a study of blood T cell repertoires in COVID-19. Across the study: The United States, Italy and Spain supplied acute and convalescent COVID-19 samples. T cells, B-cell-depleted T cells, or PBMCs supplied cDNA or gDNA.

As originally analysed: The assay estimated nucleated cells by amplifying reference gene primers. TCRdb keeps only in-frame clones here, not all; method: immunoSEQ multiplex PCR. The DNA gave D and trimming, while V, J and clone size come from that table. In the table there are fewer than 200,000 clones, just under 90% of which are singletons. CDR3 length: 14 residues. The germline V gene encodes CDR1 LGHDT and CDR2 YNNKEL (reference sequence). Deletions cut 2 bases from V and 2 bases from J, with 7 bases between. The chain carries TRBV3-1 (or the pseudogene TRBV3-2) and TRBJ1-3; no definite D call. Specimen: peripheral blood. This receptor was taken from a young woman who had recovered from COVID-19. CDR3: CASSQQGAGNTIYF. The CDR3 DNA follows: TGTGCCAGCAGCCAACAAGGAGCTGGAAACACCATATATTTT.